This T cell receptor (beta chain) stems from a study of blood T cell repertoires in COVID-19. Looking at the study overall: Collection of acute and convalescent COVID-19 samples took place in the United States, Italy and Spain. Nucleic acid was either cDNA or gDNA, and it came from T cells, B-cell-depleted T cells, or PBMCs.

As originally analysed: Amplification with reference gene primers provided the estimates of nucleated cell counts. The assay was immunoSEQ multiplex PCR, and TCRdb's table has in-frame clones only and misses some. V, J and clone size are taken as reported in that table, and D and trimming were inferred from the DNA itself. The sample shows 65,000 to 85,000 clones, about 87% of them seen only once. The TCR was taken from a human donor in a cohort sampled during active COVID-19. The sample taken for sequencing was peripheral blood.

The CDR3 sequence is CASDPGQGYEQYF. The DNA for the CDR3 is TGCGCCAGCGACCCGGGACAGGGGTACGAGCAGTACTTC. The chain carries TRBV5-1 and TRBJ2-7; 10 positions match TRBD1. V gave up 7 bases and J gave up 4 bases; unmatched junction bases: 5. The CDR3 spans 13 residues. Germline CDR1 and CDR2: SGHRS and YFSETQ.